These 27 T cell receptor beta chains came from one sample sequenced in a study of T cell responses to AZD1222 COVID-19 vaccine. Generated by immunoSEQ multiplex PCR, the TCRdb table keeps only in-frame clones and is missing some. Of roughly 160,000 clones in the sample, about nine tenths were seen once. Sequencing used peripheral blood, obtained on day 0 of AZD1222 vaccination. The source of these receptors is an adult in good health.

The J gene is TRBJ2-7, the V gene TRBV12-5; possibly TRBD1 or TRBD2 for D (6 bases each). This CDR3 contains 15 residues. The germline V and J ends were trimmed by 1 base and 3 bases, with 13 bases remaining between them. Germline V lookup: CDR1 LGHNT, CDR2 FRNRAP. DNA for the CDR3: TGTGCTAGTGGTTTGGCGGGTAGGGGGGACTACGAGCAGTACTTC. It yields the protein CASGLAGRGDYEQYF.

The chain recombines TRBV19 with TRBJ1-6; D unresolved. Germline V gene lookup returns CDR1 LNHDA and CDR2 SQIVND (reference sequence). The CDR3 totals 14 residues. V lost 7 bases to trimming and J lost 7 bases, with 14 bases between them. The CDR3: CASTAPVRNSPLHF. CDR3 in DNA: TGTGCCAGTACCGCCCCGGTGCGGAATTCACCCCTCCACTTT.

The genes are TRBV6-5 and TRBJ1-6; D possibly corresponds to TRBD1 (6 bases). V was cut by 0 bases and J by 7 bases, with 10 bases left in between. Germline CDR1 reads MNHEY; CDR2 reads SVGAGI. CDR3 size: 15 residues. The CDR3, as DNA: TGTGCCAGCAGTTACTCGCTTCAGGGGAATTCACCCCTCCACTTT. The encoded protein is CASSYSLQGNSPLHF.

The chain uses TRBV5-6 and TRBJ2-1, with TRBD1 identical over 9 bases. J lost 2 bases, V lost 3 bases, and 3 bases had no gene match. The CDR3 loop spans 15 amino acids. Germline loops: CDR1 SGHDT, CDR2 YYEEEE. The CDR3, as DNA: TGTGCCAGCAGCTCCCGGGACAGGGCCTACAATGAGCAGTTCTTC. This encodes CASSSRDRAYNEQFF.

The V call is TRBV18, the J call TRBJ1-2; 10 nucleotides agree with TRBD1. Germline-derived CDR1 and CDR2 are KGHSH and LQKENI. With 1 base clipped from V and 8 bases from J, the junction kept 4 bases outside the gene matches. The CDR3 has 14 amino acids. Here the CDR3 DNA reads TGTGCCAGCTCACCACAAGGGACAGGGGACGGCTACACCTTC. As protein: CASSPQGTGDGYTF.

The chain is built from TRBV6-5 and TRBJ2-7; 9 positions agree with TRBD1. The length of the CDR3 is 15 residues. CDR1 MNHEY and CDR2 SVGAGI come from the germline V gene. With 5 bases clipped from V and 4 bases from J, the junction kept 9 bases outside the gene matches. The CDR3 sequence is CASSTPGQGSYEQYF. As DNA, the CDR3 is TGTGCCAGCAGTACACCGGGACAGGGATCTTACGAGCAGTACTTC.

The CDR3 region has the DNA TGTGCCAGTAGTATAGAAAAAGAGGGCAGGCGGGTCTCTGGGGCCAACGTCCTGACTTTC. Amino acids: CASSIEKEGRRVSGANVLTF. The chain employs TRBV19 and TRBJ2-6; perhaps TRBD2 as D (5 bases). The germline V gene has CDR1 LNHDA and CDR2 SQIVND (reference sequence). Deletions cut 0 bases from V and 0 bases from J, with 18 bases between. The CDR3 length is 20 residues.

V usage is TRBV13 and J usage is TRBJ1-2; D not resolved. V dropped 0 bases and J dropped 8 bases, with 10 bases sitting between them. CDR1 is PRHDT, CDR2 FYEKMQ, per germline (reference sequence). This CDR3 has 13 residues. The CDR3 region has the DNA TGTGCCAGCAGCTTAGGTCGGCCGAGGGGCTACACCTTC. It yields the protein CASSLGRPRGYTF.

This chain joins TRBV20-1 and TRBJ2-5, with 9 bases lining up with TRBD2. Trimming cost V 3 bases and J 4 bases; bases outside gene matches: 9. The CDR3 runs to 15 residues. Germline V CDR1 and CDR2: DFQATT, SNEGSKA (reference sequence). CDR3 nucleotides: TGCAGTGCTAGTTCGAGCGGGGGGTTACGAGAGACCCAGTACTTC. Its protein product is CSASSSGGLRETQYF.

The chain joins TRBV9 to TRBJ2-2; a weak D match, TRBD2 (5 bases). Trimming took 4 bases from V and 2 from J, leaving 15 bases between them. Germline-derived CDR1 and CDR2 are SGDLS and YYNGEE. The CDR3 length is 16 residues. DNA for the CDR3: TGTGCCAGCAGCCCCCGAGGCGGGCCAAACACCGGGGAGCTGTTTTTT. Protein product: CASSPRGGPNTGELFF.

The chain joins TRBV7-9 to TRBJ1-1, with D possibly being TRBD1 (5 bases). The germline CDR1 and CDR2 sequences are SEHNR and FQNEAQ (reference sequence). Deletions cut 4 bases from V and 7 bases from J, with 19 bases between. The CDR3 loop spans 15 amino acids. The CDR3 spells CASSSSMGRRGEAFF. DNA of the CDR3: TGTGCCAGCAGCTCTAGTATGGGACGGAGAGGTGAAGCTTTCTTT.

This chain uses TRBV29-1 with TRBJ1-4; 9 positions match TRBD1. The CDR3 covers 14 residues. After removal of 3 bases from V and 10 bases from J, the junction contained 9 bases not matched to a gene. The germline V gene has CDR1 SQVTM and CDR2 ANQGSEA. CDR3 sequence: CSVDLGQGAAKLFF. DNA for the CDR3: TGCAGCGTTGATTTGGGACAGGGAGCAGCAAAACTGTTTTTT.

This clone has just a few counts. This chain connects TRBV19 to TRBJ1-2, with TRBD1 matching over 11 bases. CDR3 length: 14 residues. The V gene end was trimmed by 7 bases and the J gene end by 8 bases; junction bases not matched to a gene: 9. Germline CDR1 is LNHDA and CDR2 is SQIVND (reference sequence). This chain's CDR3 is CASTPGQGALGYTF. Written as DNA, the CDR3 is TGTGCCAGTACCCCAGGACAGGGGGCTCTGGGCTACACCTTC.

The chain employs TRBV6-2 or TRBV6-3 and TRBJ1-5; D remains ambiguous. The V end was cut by 6 bases, the J end by 0 bases, with 6 bases between. Looked up from germline, CDR1 is MNHEY and CDR2 is SVGEGT. CDR3 size: 13 residues. CDR3 DNA: TGTGCCAGCAGCTTAGATAGCAATCAGCCCCAGCATTTT. This sequence encodes CASSLDSNQPQHF.

The V and J genes are TRBV5-8 and TRBJ2-7, with TRBD2 matching over 7 bases. Per germline, CDR1 SGHTS and CDR2 YDEGEE. This CDR3 has 15 residues. J was trimmed by 0 bases and V by 9 bases; bases with no gene match: 12. CDR3 region: CATRGWGGSSYEQYF. CDR3 nucleotide sequence: TGTGCCACCAGAGGGTGGGGGGGAAGCTCCTACGAGCAGTACTTC.

The chain carries TRBV7-8 and TRBJ2-1; tentative D call: TRBD1 (6 bases). V lost 2 bases and J 7 bases, leaving 6 bases between the germline ends. The CDR3 loop spans 12 amino acids. Per the germline V gene, CDR1 is SGHVS and CDR2 is FQNEAQ. The CDR3 nucleotides read TGTGCCAGCAGCTTACAGGGGAATGAGCAGTTCTTC. Its translation is CASSLQGNEQFF.

The chain carries TRBV5-5 and TRBJ2-1, with D perhaps TRBD2 (6 bases). Germline V CDR1 and CDR2: SGHKS, YYEKEE (reference sequence). CDR3 length: 12 amino acids. V was pared by 5 bases and J by 7 bases, with 10 bases between. CDR3 nucleotide sequence: TGTGCCAGCAGAGGAGGGCTGAATGAGCAGTTCTTC. Translation gives CASRGGLNEQFF. Filled out from reference TRBV5-5 and TRBJ2-1, the complete variable domain reads DAGVTQSPTHLIKTRGQQVTLRCSPISGHKSVSWYQQVLGQGPQFIFQYYEKEERGRGNFPDRFSARQFPNYSSELNVNALLLGDSALYLCASRGGLNEQFFGPGTRLTVL.

The chain joins TRBV19 to TRBJ2-7; the D is unclear. The CDR3 is 13 amino acids. Germline V gives CDR1 LNHDA, CDR2 SQIVND (reference sequence). Trimming shortened V by 1 base and J by 6 bases, and 10 bases separated the two germline ends. The CDR3 sequence: CASSIGISGEQYF. CDR3 DNA: TGTGCCAGTAGTATAGGGATTTCTGGCGAGCAGTACTTC.

The gene calls are TRBV2 and TRBJ1-2; D is perhaps TRBD1 (5 bases). The V end was cut by 6 bases, the J end by 1 base, with 12 bases between. The CDR3 runs 14 residues. Germline CDR1 is SNHLY and CDR2 is FYNNEI. CDR3 coding DNA: TGTGCCAGCAGCGGTCCGGGACGTAACTATGGCTACACCTTC. This translates into CASSGPGRNYGYTF. Together with reference TRBV2 and TRBJ1-2, the CDR3 gives the full variable domain: EPEVTQTPSHQVTQMGQEVILRCVPISNHLYFYWYRQILGQKVEFLVSFYNNEISEKSEIFDDQFSVERPDGSNFTLKIRSTKLEDSAMYFCASSGPGRNYGYTFGSGTRLTVV.

The J gene is TRBJ1-3, the V gene TRBV29-1; D unresolved. The CDR3 sequence is 12 residues long. Trimming took 4 bases from V and 4 from J, leaving 8 bases between them. Germline CDR1 SQVTM, CDR2 ANQGSEA. For the CDR3, the DNA is TGCAGCGTTGCTGATCGGGGAAACACCATATATTTT. Translating gives CSVADRGNTIYF.

This chain joins TRBV9 and TRBJ1-5; no definite D call. V was cut by 0 bases and J by 0 bases, with 7 bases left in between. Germline V gene lookup returns CDR1 SGDLS and CDR2 YYNGEE. This CDR3 has 15 residues. The CDR3 sequence: CASSVGGSSNQPQHF. The CDR3 region has the DNA TGTGCCAGCAGCGTAGGAGGCAGTAGCAATCAGCCCCAGCATTTT.

This sequence joins TRBV18 and TRBJ2-2, with 9 nucleotides matching TRBD1. Germline V gene sequence: CDR1 KGHSH, CDR2 LQKENI. The CDR3 is 15 amino acids. V lost 9 bases to trimming and J lost 1 base; unmatched junction nucleotides: 6. The CDR3 DNA reads TGTGCCAGTTTCCCGGGACAGGGGAACACCGGGGAGCTGTTTTTT. Encoded protein: CASFPGQGNTGELFF.

This sequence joins TRBV7-9 and TRBJ1-2; 8 bases match TRBD1. The CDR3 has 17 amino acids. Trimming removed 4 bases from V and 4 bases from J; junction bases left unmatched: 14. The germline CDR1 and CDR2 sequences are SEHNR and FQNEAQ (reference sequence). The CDR3 nucleotides read TGTGCCAGCAGCTCCGGGACAGGTCGCAGGGTTATCTATGGCTACACCTTC. It codes for CASSSGTGRRVIYGYTF.

The V call is TRBV2, the J call TRBJ2-3, with unresolved D. The CDR3 length is 13 residues. V was trimmed by 1 base and J by 1 base, leaving 3 bases between them. In germline, CDR1 is SNHLY, CDR2 FYNNEI. The CDR3 DNA sequence: TGTGCCAGCAGTGAAGAGGGCACAGATACGCAGTATTTT. Translation: CASSEEGTDTQYF.

This clone was seen more than once but under ten times. The gene calls are TRBV5-4 and TRBJ2-7; D gene uncertain. The CDR3 totals 14 residues. CDR1 is SGHNT, CDR2 YYREEE, per germline (reference sequence). Trimming removed 0 bases from V and 4 bases from J, with 11 bases in between. The CDR3 here is CASSLGRGRYEQYF. The CDR3 DNA reads TGTGCCAGCAGCTTGGGCAGAGGAAGGTACGAGCAGTACTTC. Drawing the rest from reference TRBV5-4 and TRBJ2-7, the complete variable domain is ETGVTQSPTHLIKTRGQQVTLRCSSQSGHNTVSWYQQALGQGPQFIFQYYREEENGRGNFPPRFSGLQFPNYSSELNVNALELDDSALYLCASSLGRGRYEQYFGPGTRLTVT.

In its sample, this clone was seen a few times. The chain carries TRBV27 and TRBJ1-2; 10 nucleotides line up with TRBD1. This CDR3 contains 15 residues. In germline, CDR1 is MNHEY, CDR2 SMNVEV (reference sequence). J was trimmed by 8 bases and V by 0 bases; bases with no gene match: 6. The CDR3 loop is CASSLSTGGAGGYTF. Here the CDR3 DNA reads TGTGCCAGCAGTTTATCGACAGGGGGCGCTGGGGGCTACACCTTC.

The chain carries TRBV25-1 and TRBJ1-2, with D hard to call. Trimming removed 1 base at V and 4 bases at J, with 10 bases between. Germline CDR1 is MGHDK and CDR2 is SYGVNS. The CDR3 is made up of 14 amino acids. CDR3 DNA: TGTGCCAGCAGTGAATCGCCCAACAGCTATGGCTACACCTTC. It is translated as CASSESPNSYGYTF.